The 27 T cell receptor beta chains below all came from one sample that was sequenced in a study of T-cell memory formation after mild COVID-19. TCRdb re-called the 5' RACE reads with MiXCR, one entry per CDR3 protein. The sample consists of 500,000 to 600,000 distinct CDR3 sequences, roughly 18% of them appearing once. The sequenced material came from PBMCs or a T cell subset sorted from them (not recorded which). These receptors all stem from an adult woman who had mild COVID-19 (a few samples of this study predate the infection). Cell type and time point are not known.

V gene TRBV7-6 combines with J gene TRBJ1-5; 9 bases align to TRBD1. CDR1 and CDR2 from the germline V gene are SGHVS and FNYEAQ. V lost 4 bases to trimming and J lost 4 bases; unmatched junction nucleotides: 11. This CDR3 region has 17 residues. CDR3 bases: TGTGCCAGCAGCTCCCGGGACAGGGTGATATTAAATCAGCCCCAGCATTTT. As protein: CASSSRDRVILNQPQHF.

V gene TRBV20-1 combines with J gene TRBJ2-5; tentatively, D is TRBD1 (6 bases). CDR1 and CDR2 (germline): DFQATT, SNEGSKA (reference sequence). The CDR3 has 13 residues. The DNA for the CDR3 is TGCAGCCTACCGGGACCCAGGGGAGAGACCCAGTACTTC. Its protein product is CSLPGPRGETQYF.

The chain uses TRBV10-3 and TRBJ1-1; D possibly corresponds to TRBD1 (6 bases). Germline V gives CDR1 ENHRY, CDR2 SYGVKD. The CDR3 has 14 amino acids. Trimming cost V 6 bases and J 0 bases, with 11 bases left between them. CDR3 nucleotide sequence: TGTGCCATCAGCCCGGACAGAATGAACACTGAAGCTTTCTTT. This translates into CAISPDRMNTEAFF.

This clonotype was seen ten or more times. The V and J genes are TRBV3-1 and TRBJ2-5; 7 bases are shared with TRBD2. The CDR3 loop spans 15 amino acids. Germline CDR1 and CDR2: LGHDT and YNNKEL (reference sequence). V lost 4 bases to trimming and J lost 3 bases; unmatched junction nucleotides: 8. CDR3 in DNA: TGTGCCAGCAGCCTCCCCCGGACTAGTGAAGAGACCCAGTACTTC. Amino acids: CASSLPRTSEETQYF.

The V and J genes are TRBV4-3 and TRBJ2-2; tentatively, D is TRBD1 (5 bases). Between the trimmed V and J ends, which lost 0 bases and 4 bases, there was a span of 12 bases. CDR1 LGHNA and CDR2 YSLEER come from the germline V gene. This CDR3 has 16 amino acids. The CDR3 region is CASSQETGLGTGELFF. The CDR3 region has the DNA TGCGCCAGCAGCCAAGAAACAGGTCTCGGCACCGGGGAGCTGTTTTTT.

The genes are TRBV11-1 and TRBJ2-1; no firm D call. Germline assignment: CDR1 SGHAT and CDR2 FQDESV (reference sequence). The CDR3 has 13 residues. Trimming removed 2 bases at V and 8 bases at J, with 10 bases between. CDR3 sequence (DNA): TGTGCCAGCAGCTTACCCGGGTTCGATGAGCAGTTCTTC. This encodes CASSLPGFDEQFF.

This clonotype has at least ten counts. The rearrangement joins TRBV7-9 to TRBJ1-1; D call uncertain. CDR3 length equals 13 residues. CDR1 is SEHNR and CDR2 is FQNEAQ in the germline V gene (reference sequence). With 4 bases removed from V and 1 base from J, the gap between germline ends came to 7 bases. The CDR3 here is CASSSIKNTEAFF. The CDR3 nucleotides read TGTGCCAGCAGCTCCATTAAGAACACTGAAGCTTTCTTT.

The chain recombines TRBV7-9 with TRBJ1-1; D is uncertain. Trimming took off 1 base at V and 0 bases at J, with 12 bases between the two ends. This CDR3 comprises 16 residues. Germline loops: CDR1 SEHNR, CDR2 FQNEAQ (reference sequence). The CDR3 region has the DNA TGTGCCAGCAGCTTAGGGAGACGCTTAATGAACACTGAAGCTTTCTTT. Residues: CASSLGRRLMNTEAFF. The whole variable domain, filled in from reference TRBV7-9 and TRBJ1-1, reads DTGVSQNPRHKITKRGQNVTFRCDPISEHNRLYWYRQTLGQGPEFLTYFQNEAQLEKSRLLSDRFSAERPKGSFSTLEIQRTEQGDSAMYLCASSLGRRLMNTEAFFGQGTRLTVV.

This clonotype showed up just a few times. The CDR3 spells CASSLADSSTYGYTF. In nucleotides, the CDR3 is TGCGCCAGCAGCCTCGCGGACTCTTCTACCTATGGCTACACCTTC. This rearrangement joins TRBV4-3 to TRBJ1-2, with D hard to call. Trimming removed 4 bases at V and 4 bases at J, with 16 bases between. There are 15 residues in the CDR3. Per germline, CDR1 LGHNA and CDR2 YSLEER.

J is TRBJ1-2 and V is TRBV6-1, with D tentatively TRBD1 (6 bases). The germline gives CDR1 MNHNS, CDR2 SASEGT. Trimming took 4 bases from V and 7 from J, leaving 10 bases between them. The CDR3 has 12 residues. The CDR3 DNA reads as TGTGCCAGCAGTGCCCGAGGGGGTGGCTACACCTTC. The encoded protein is CASSARGGGYTF.

The chain carries TRBV15 and TRBJ2-7; no reliable D call. V lost 5 bases and J lost 4, with 18 bases in between. The V gene's germline CDR1 is LNHNV and CDR2 YYDKDF (reference sequence). The CDR3 length is 15 residues. CDR3 region: CATSGSGFPSYEQYF. For the CDR3, the DNA is TGTGCCACCAGCGGATCCGGGTTCCCCTCGTACGAGCAGTACTTC.

V is TRBV5-1 and J is TRBJ2-3; D could derive from TRBD1 or TRBD2 (5 bases each). Trimming removed 7 bases from V and 1 base from J, with 16 bases in between. This CDR3 is 15 amino acids long. Germline CDR1 SGHRS, CDR2 YFSETQ. CDR3 DNA sequence: TGCGCCAGCGCAGACCACGGGGACCGCACAGATACGCAGTATTTT. It translates to CASADHGDRTDTQYF.

This clonotype was observed at least ten times. The chain joins TRBV7-2 to TRBJ2-7; TRBD2 agrees at 9 bases. The CDR3 consists of 15 residues. V lost 1 base, J lost 4 bases, and 5 bases stayed unmatched. Germline CDR1 is SGHTA and CDR2 is FQGNSA. CDR3 loop: CASSLGLAGVYEQYF. The CDR3 bases are TGTGCCAGCAGCTTAGGATTAGCGGGAGTGTACGAGCAGTACTTC.

This clonotype was detected a few times. The gene calls are TRBV5-1 and TRBJ1-5, with D possibly being TRBD1 (5 bases). Germline V gene sequence: CDR1 SGHRS, CDR2 YFSETQ. This CDR3 contains 16 residues. The germline V and J ends were trimmed by 1 base and 8 bases, with 19 bases remaining between them. The CDR3 sequence is CASSLRGTGRGEPQHF. The CDR3 DNA follows: TGCGCCAGCAGCTTGAGAGGAACAGGACGTGGTGAGCCCCAGCATTTT.

CDR3 sequence reads: CASSPPGGVSPLHF. The CDR3 DNA follows: TGTGCCAGCTCACCCCCGGGGGGGGTCTCACCCCTCCACTTT. The rearrangement joins TRBV18 to TRBJ1-6; tentative D call: TRBD1 (5 bases). The CDR3 runs to 14 residues. Trimming took off 3 bases at V and 10 bases at J, with 13 bases between the two ends. CDR1 is KGHSH, CDR2 LQKENI, per germline.

This sequence joins TRBV5-5 and TRBJ2-7; D perhaps matches TRBD2 (5 bases). CDR1 and CDR2 from the germline V gene are SGHKS and YYEKEE (reference sequence). Deletions cut 2 bases from V and 0 bases from J, with 12 bases between. The CDR3 totals 15 residues. CDR3 nucleotide sequence: TGTGCCAGCAGCTTAGAAGTGGGGAGCTCCTACGAGCAGTACTTC. Its translation: CASSLEVGSSYEQYF. The full variable domain, rest sourced from reference TRBV5-5 and TRBJ2-7, is DAGVTQSPTHLIKTRGQQVTLRCSPISGHKSVSWYQQVLGQGPQFIFQYYEKEERGRGNFPDRFSARQFPNYSSELNVNALLLGDSALYLCASSLEVGSSYEQYFGPGTRLTVT.

Only a few counts were recorded for this clonotype. The J gene is TRBJ2-5, the V gene TRBV2, with 7 bases matching TRBD1. V shed 6 bases and J 6 bases; nucleotides not matched to a gene: 10. The CDR3 extends over 14 amino acids. CDR1 is SNHLY and CDR2 is FYNNEI in the germline V gene. CDR3 sequence (DNA): TGTGCCAGCAGAGGGACAGCCGATGAGAAGACCCAGTACTTC. This gives the protein CASRGTADEKTQYF.

The genes are TRBV7-6 and TRBJ1-2; D is uncertain. Germline CDR1 reads SGHVS; CDR2 reads FNYEAQ. Trimming cost V 0 bases and J 2 bases, with 16 bases left between them. CDR3 length: 17 residues. The CDR3 protein is CASSLAPPITQNYGYTF. CDR3 nucleotide sequence: TGTGCCAGCAGCTTAGCCCCTCCGATTACGCAAAACTATGGCTACACCTTC.

This sequence joins TRBV5-1 and TRBJ2-7, with D tentatively TRBD1 (5 bases). The germline gives CDR1 SGHRS, CDR2 YFSETQ. CDR3 length: 15 residues. V was trimmed by 3 bases and J by 0 bases, leaving 13 bases between them. The CDR3 DNA sequence: TGCGCCAGCAGCTCGCCACAGGACGGCTCCTACGAGCAGTACTTC. Translation: CASSSPQDGSYEQYF.

This clonotype was seen a few times. This sequence joins TRBV7-2 and TRBJ2-1; TRBD2 matches 10 bases. Germline V gene sequence: CDR1 SGHTA, CDR2 FQGNSA. The CDR3 contains 15 residues. V lost 1 base to trimming and J lost 10 bases; unmatched junction nucleotides: 7. The CDR3 DNA reads as TGTGCCAGCAGCTTAGAAAGCGGGAGGGGCCAGGAGCAGTTCTTC. This translates into CASSLESGRGQEQFF.

This clonotype was picked up a small number of times. The chain carries TRBV4-2 and TRBJ1-1, with a possible D match to TRBD1 (5 bases). Germline V gene sequence: CDR1 LGHNA, CDR2 YNFKEQ. The CDR3 has 14 residues. V was trimmed by 1 base and J by 6 bases, leaving 12 bases between them. The CDR3 loop reads CASSQGAGRAEAFF. The CDR3 DNA sequence: TGTGCCAGCAGCCAAGGTGCAGGGAGGGCTGAAGCTTTCTTT.

This clonotype was detected a few times. The genes are TRBV24-1 and TRBJ2-3; a weak D match, TRBD2 (5 bases). Germline lookup yields CDR1 KGHDR and CDR2 SFDVKD. The CDR3 has 14 residues. Trimming pared 3 bases from V and 3 bases from J, leaving 9 bases between. The CDR3 here is CATSDAGLTDTQYF. The CDR3 nucleotides are TGTGCCACCAGTGATGCCGGACTGACAGATACGCAGTATTTT.

This clonotype came up a few times. The chain is built from TRBV5-1 and TRBJ2-7, with D unclear. Germline assignment: CDR1 SGHRS and CDR2 YFSETQ. The CDR3 contains 12 residues. The germline V and J ends were trimmed by 5 bases and 7 bases, with 13 bases remaining between them. The CDR3 spells CASSQDVREQYF. In DNA, the CDR3 is TGCGCCAGCAGTCAGGATGTTAGAGAGCAGTACTTC.

This clonotype turned up a few times. The V gene is TRBV7-2, the J gene TRBJ2-7; D uncertain. The CDR3 sequence is 13 residues long. Germline V CDR1 and CDR2: SGHTA, FQGNSA. Trimming stripped 1 base from V and 6 bases from J, with 10 bases between. Written as DNA, the CDR3 is TGTGCCAGCAGCTTAGTAACCCCACCCGAGCAGTACTTC. Translation gives CASSLVTPPEQYF.

The V gene is TRBV4-1, the J gene TRBJ2-2; D not resolved. The CDR3 contains 13 residues. CDR1 and CDR2 from the germline V gene are MGHRA and YSYEKL. V lost 2 bases and J lost 6, with 7 bases in between. CDR3 loop: CASSQRNPGELFF. CDR3 DNA sequence: TGCGCCAGCAGCCAACGCAACCCCGGGGAGCTGTTTTTT.

This clonotype was observed a few times. V and J are TRBV5-4 and TRBJ2-2; the D gene is possibly TRBD2 (6 bases). The CDR3 is made up of 15 amino acids. V lost 3 bases and J 3 bases, leaving 12 bases between the germline ends. Germline lookup yields CDR1 SGHNT and CDR2 YYREEE (reference sequence). CDR3 DNA sequence: TGTGCCAGCAGCTCGACTAGTTGGGACACCGGGGAGCTGTTTTTT. Encoded protein: CASSSTSWDTGELFF.

The chain has TRBV12-3 or TRBV12-4 and TRBJ2-2; 9 nucleotides agree with TRBD1. There are 16 residues in the CDR3. Trimming cost V 6 bases and J 0 bases; bases outside gene matches: 5. CDR3 nucleotides: TGTGCCAGCAGGCCGGACAGGGGAACGAACACCGGGGAGCTGTTTTTT. This encodes CASRPDRGTNTGELFF.